This T cell receptor (beta chain) was captured by sequencing in a study of preoperative IRX-2 immunotherapy in early breast cancer. Treatment reported: preoperative locoregional IRX-2 cytokine immunotherapy. This phase Ib study tested locoregional IRX-2 cytokine immunotherapy given before surgery. The CDR3 is 14 amino acids. Trimming stripped 3 bases from V and 5 bases from J, with 8 bases between. Germline loops: CDR1 SGHNT, CDR2 YENEEA. Only in-frame clones appear in the TCRdb table, and some are missing; sequencing was by immunoSEQ multiplex PCR. The sample shows roughly 30,000 clones, 82% of them seen only once.

This specimen was collected from a patient treated with IRX-2 immunotherapy. This sequence joins TRBV11-3 and TRBJ1-6, with a possible D match to TRBD1 (5 bases). This clonotype was sampled from a human donor with breast cancer. The DNA of the CDR3 is TGTGCCAGCAGCTTTGTCAGGGATAATTCACCCCTCCACTTT. It yields the protein CASSFVRDNSPLHF.